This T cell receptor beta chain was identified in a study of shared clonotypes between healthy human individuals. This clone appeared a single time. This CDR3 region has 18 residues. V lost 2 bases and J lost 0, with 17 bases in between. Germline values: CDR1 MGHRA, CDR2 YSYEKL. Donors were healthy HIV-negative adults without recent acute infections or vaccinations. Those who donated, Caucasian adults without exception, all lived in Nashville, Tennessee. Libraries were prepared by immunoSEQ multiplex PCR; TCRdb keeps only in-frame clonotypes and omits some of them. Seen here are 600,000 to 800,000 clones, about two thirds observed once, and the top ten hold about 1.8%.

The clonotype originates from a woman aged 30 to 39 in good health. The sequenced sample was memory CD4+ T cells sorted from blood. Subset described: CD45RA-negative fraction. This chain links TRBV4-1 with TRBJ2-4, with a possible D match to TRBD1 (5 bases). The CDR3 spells CASSQPTDSALAKNIQYF. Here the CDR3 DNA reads TGCGCCAGCAGCCAACCCACCGACAGTGCCCTAGCCAAAAACATTCAGTACTTC.